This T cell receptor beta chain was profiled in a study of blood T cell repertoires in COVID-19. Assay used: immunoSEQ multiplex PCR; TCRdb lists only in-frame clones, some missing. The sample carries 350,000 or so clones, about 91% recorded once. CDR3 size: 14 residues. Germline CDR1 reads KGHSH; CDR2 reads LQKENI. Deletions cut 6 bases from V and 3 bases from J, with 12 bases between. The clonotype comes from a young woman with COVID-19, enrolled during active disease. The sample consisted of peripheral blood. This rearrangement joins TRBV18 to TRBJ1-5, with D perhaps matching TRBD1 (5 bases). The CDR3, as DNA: TGTGCCAGCTCTCCCGACAGACTCAATCAGCCCCAGCATTTT. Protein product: CASSPDRLNQPQHF. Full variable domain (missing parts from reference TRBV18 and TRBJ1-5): NAGVMQNPRHLVRRRGQEARLRCSPMKGHSHVYWYRQLPEEGLKFMVYLQKENIIDESGMPKERFSAEFPKEGPSILRIQQVVRGDSAAYFCASSPDRLNQPQHFGDGTRLSIL.